This paragraph reports one T cell receptor (beta chain). V was pared by 2 bases and J by 2 bases, with 2 bases of the junction left unmatched. Germline V CDR1 and CDR2: SGHKS, YYEKEE (reference sequence). The CDR3 consists of 14 residues. This record belongs to a study of blood T cell repertoires in COVID-19. At the level of the study: T cells, B-cell-depleted T cells, or PBMCs supplied cDNA or gDNA.

Original data processing: Estimates of nucleated cell counts were drawn from the amplification of reference gene primers. Sequenced by immunoSEQ multiplex PCR; TCRdb stores in-frame clones only, minus some. The V and J calls and the clone size are those of that table, but D and trimming were determined from the DNA. The sample records about 42,000 clones, roughly four fifths being singletons. The receptor was derived from a woman in her seventies with acute or convalescent COVID-19. Sequencing input: peripheral blood. The gene calls are TRBV5-5 and TRBJ1-1, with 8 bases that match TRBD1. CDR3 protein: CASSFDRGNTEAFF. The CDR3 DNA reads TGTGCCAGCAGCTTCGACAGGGGAAACACTGAAGCTTTCTTT.